What follows describes a single TCR beta chain. Its recognized antigen is unknown. Base-call qualities are not available, and no considerably larger clone is one nucleotide away. Enrolling through a virtual design, the prospective study's participants ranged in age from roughly 18 to 89 years and lived across roughly 24 United States geographic areas. To assign participants to cohorts, the prospective study relied on clinical history that participants themselves reported in a screening survey and a study questionnaire. For ImmuneRACE Cohort 3, a participant was defined as recovered based on two consecutive negative NP/OP PCR tests, clearance by a healthcare professional, or resolution of symptoms. In the prospective study, whole blood, serum and a nasopharyngeal or oropharyngeal swab were collected from each participant by mobile phlebotomists. Prospective study participants could optionally give additional blood draws and questionnaires over an approximately two-month period. Prospective study blood samples were shipped either frozen or at room temperature before DNA extraction.

The CDR3, from cysteine to phenylalanine, totals 15 residues. Just the 45-base CDR3 DNA is kept, in frame starting at base 1. V lost 0 bases and J lost 0 bases; the stretch between them is 8 bases long. The CDR1 and CDR2 encoded by the germline V gene are ENHRY and SYGVKD. The sample comes from a study of blood T cell repertoires in COVID-19 (dated by TCRdb to 2018 to 2020). Looking at the study overall: The collaborator samples originated in the United States, Italy and Spain and spanned the acute and convalescent phases of COVID-19. Deeply sampled blood TCRbeta repertoires from subjects exposed to, actively infected with, or recovered from COVID-19 were included in the dataset. The samples were drawn from two sources: the first 160 participants of the ongoing ImmuneRACE study, and fewer than 1,500 subjects contributed by 6 global collaborators. Where available, HLA class I and class II types were obtained from metadata supplied by the sample provider rather than from assay-based typing. The repertoires were released in a freely available public database intended as a resource for research on the immune response to SARS-CoV-2. The prospective study material was composed of cDNA or gDNA derived from T cells, B-cell-depleted T cells, or PBMCs. A de-identified subject ID, COVID-19 status, age in years and sex were almost always included in the sample metadata.

The immunoSEQ Assay, a bias-controlled multiplex PCR, was used to amplify TCRbeta CDR3 regions from genomic DNA. As for the original processing: The number of nucleated cells in each sample was estimated from the amplification of reference gene primers within the assay. To quantify the absolute abundance of each unique TCRbeta CDR3 rearrangement, sequence reads were collapsed and filtered. For each sample, productive Simpson clonality was calculated as the square root of Simpson's diversity index across productive rearrangements. In TCRdb, the immuneACCESS table is reduced to in-frame sequences with V and J assigned. These tables do not hold every clone; where another copy was compared, an unresolved V gene accounts for under half, and the others remain unexplained. That table furnishes V, J and clone size, whereas the DNA furnished D and trimming. This sample comprises 110,000 to 150,000 clones, roughly 88% of them detected only once. The top ten clonotypes cover around 4.2% of the sample.

Overall study results and their limits: The quantity of clinical and demographic metadata differed by source and by participant and was supplied without curation.

The chain uses TRBV10-3 and TRBJ1-1; there is no confident call for the D gene. Sequencing input: PBMCs or T cells enriched from blood (not recorded which). This clonotype originated in a man aged 50-60 years who had recovered from COVID-19. The CDR3 in this case is CAISESGGLNTEAFF. DNA sequence: TGTGCCATCAGTGAGTCTGGCGGGTTGAACACTGAAGCTTTCTTT.